These T cell receptor beta chains were read from a single sample in a study of blood T cell repertoires in COVID-19. Sequencing was performed with immunoSEQ multiplex PCR; in TCRdb, only in-frame clones are kept and a portion is missing. The sample holds some 220,000 clones, less than 90% seen once. Sequencing was carried out using peripheral blood. The source is a woman aged 60-70 years who had recovered from COVID-19. Both conserved end residues are part of each CDR3. A D gene is named only where the DNA matches it firmly. Some rows mark clone size as missing; the rest say once, few, many or name a class of expanded clone.

V gene: TRBV20-1
clone size: -
D gene: -
J gene: TRBJ1-2
CDR3 protein: CSGSRGYGYTF
CDR3 DNA: TGCAGTGGTAGCAGGGGCTATGGCTACACCTTC

V gene: TRBV7-9
clone size: few
D gene: TRBD2
J gene: TRBJ2-6
CDR3 protein: CASSPLTGGGTGANVLTF
CDR3 DNA: TGTGCCAGCAGCCCCTTGACTGGCGGGGGGACTGGGGCCAACGTCCTGACTTTC

V gene: TRBV21-1
clone size: once
D gene: -
J gene: TRBJ2-7
CDR3 protein: CASSKVPRGLIGNEQYF
CDR3 DNA: TGTGCCAGCAGCAAAGTGCCCAGGGGGCTCATTGGAAACGAGCAGTACTTC

V gene: TRBV3-1/TRBV3-2
clone size: -
D gene: -
J gene: TRBJ2-5
CDR3 protein: CASSQEGGLETQYF
CDR3 DNA: TGTGCCAGCAGCCAAGAGGGGGGTCTGGAGACCCAGTACTTC

V gene: TRBV27
clone size: -
D gene: -
J gene: TRBJ1-1
CDR3 protein: CASSFNPNTEAFF
CDR3 DNA: TGTGCCAGCAGTTTTAATCCGAACACTGAAGCTTTCTTT

V gene: TRBV3-1/TRBV3-2
clone size: -
D gene: -
J gene: TRBJ1-5
CDR3 protein: CASSQYGGNQPQHF
CDR3 DNA: TGTGCCAGCAGCCAATACGGGGGGAATCAGCCCCAGCATTTT

V gene: TRBV14
clone size: -
D gene: -
J gene: TRBJ2-1
CDR3 protein: CASSLREGASEQFF
CDR3 DNA: TGTGCCAGCAGCCTCCGTGAGGGAGCAAGTGAGCAGTTCTTC

V gene: TRBV27
clone size: -
D gene: TRBD2
J gene: TRBJ2-3
CDR3 protein: CASRTGTTSTDTQYF
CDR3 DNA: TGTGCCAGCAGAACCGGGACTACAAGCACAGATACGCAGTATTTT

V gene: TRBV3-1/TRBV3-2
clone size: -
D gene: TRBD2
J gene: TRBJ2-2
CDR3 protein: CASSPSPGLAGNVGELFF
CDR3 DNA: TGTGCCAGCAGCCCATCACCGGGACTAGCGGGGAATGTCGGGGAGCTGTTTTTT

V gene: TRBV18
clone size: -
D gene: TRBD1
J gene: TRBJ1-5
CDR3 protein: CASSPTTGAYQPQHF
CDR3 DNA: TGTGCCAGCTCACCGACGACAGGGGCCTATCAGCCCCAGCATTTT

V gene: TRBV28
clone size: -
D gene: -
J gene: TRBJ1-1
CDR3 protein: CASSSQPGEAFF
CDR3 DNA: TGTGCCAGCAGTAGCCAGCCGGGTGAAGCTTTCTTT

V gene: TRBV5-1
clone size: -
D gene: TRBD2
J gene: TRBJ2-3
CDR3 protein: CASSSLAGGRSDTQYF
CDR3 DNA: TGCGCCAGCAGCTCCTTAGCGGGGGGGCGATCAGATACGCAGTATTTT

V gene: TRBV30
clone size: -
D gene: -
J gene: TRBJ2-3
CDR3 protein: CAWLAGSQYF
CDR3 DNA: TGTGCCTGGCTAGCCGGATCGCAGTATTTT

V gene: TRBV19
clone size: -
D gene: -
J gene: TRBJ1-1
CDR3 protein: CASSITGAGRVAFF
CDR3 DNA: TGTGCCAGTAGTATAACTGGGGCTGGGCGCGTGGCTTTCTTT

V gene: TRBV5-4
clone size: once
D gene: TRBD1
J gene: TRBJ1-2
CDR3 protein: CASSLPGQGQLNYGYTF
CDR3 DNA: TGTGCCAGCAGCTTACCGGGACAGGGACAGCTTAACTATGGCTACACCTTC

V gene: TRBV5-8
clone size: -
D gene: TRBD2
J gene: TRBJ2-1
CDR3 protein: CASSLPGGHNEQFF
CDR3 DNA: TGTGCCAGCAGCTTGCCGGGAGGCCACAATGAGCAGTTCTTC

V gene: TRBV20-1
clone size: -
D gene: TRBD1
J gene: TRBJ2-5
CDR3 protein: CSAGGETQYF
CDR3 DNA: TGCAGTGCAGGGGGCGAGACCCAGTACTTC

V gene: TRBV4-3
clone size: -
D gene: -
J gene: TRBJ1-3
CDR3 protein: CASSRDRSSGNTIYF
CDR3 DNA: TGCGCCAGCAGCCGCGACAGGTCATCTGGAAACACCATATATTTT

V gene: TRBV7-2
clone size: few
D gene: TRBD2
J gene: TRBJ2-1
CDR3 protein: CASSFQRGGEEQFF
CDR3 DNA: TGTGCCAGCAGCTTCCAGCGGGGGGGCGAGGAGCAGTTCTTC

V gene: TRBV5-6
clone size: -
D gene: -
J gene: TRBJ1-5
CDR3 protein: CASSFGWGSQPQHF
CDR3 DNA: TGTGCCAGCAGCTTCGGTTGGGGCTCTCAGCCCCAGCATTTT

V gene: TRBV3-1/TRBV3-2
clone size: -
D gene: TRBD1
J gene: TRBJ2-1
CDR3 protein: CASSQPGTGGNEQFF
CDR3 DNA: TGTGCCAGCAGCCAACCCGGGACAGGGGGCAATGAGCAGTTCTTC

V gene: TRBV5-3
clone size: -
D gene: TRBD1
J gene: TRBJ1-5
CDR3 protein: CARSQDRTGQPQHF
CDR3 DNA: TGTGCCAGAAGTCAGGACAGGACAGGGCAGCCCCAGCATTTT

V gene: TRBV6-5
clone size: few
D gene: TRBD1
J gene: TRBJ2-3
CDR3 protein: CASRDDRGKQYF
CDR3 DNA: TGTGCCAGCAGAGACGACAGGGGGAAGCAGTATTTT

V gene: TRBV7-2
clone size: -
D gene: TRBD1
J gene: TRBJ1-1
CDR3 protein: CASSLSLYGTGGTEAFF
CDR3 DNA: TGTGCCAGCAGCTTATCTCTGTATGGGACAGGAGGGACTGAAGCTTTCTTT

V gene: TRBV5-5
clone size: -
D gene: TRBD1
J gene: TRBJ1-2
CDR3 protein: CASSQGTASNYGYTF
CDR3 DNA: TGTGCCAGCAGTCAAGGGACAGCCTCTAACTATGGCTACACCTTC

V gene: TRBV7-8
clone size: -
D gene: -
J gene: TRBJ2-5
CDR3 protein: CASSLLAMGETQYF
CDR3 DNA: TGTGCCAGCAGCCTCCTAGCCATGGGGGAGACCCAGTACTTC

V gene: TRBV15
clone size: few
D gene: -
J gene: TRBJ1-2
CDR3 protein: CATSRGGGSNYGYTF
CDR3 DNA: TGTGCCACCAGCCGGGGCGGGGGTTCTAACTATGGCTACACCTTC

V gene: TRBV7-9
clone size: once
D gene: -
J gene: TRBJ2-1
CDR3 protein: CASSLADSSEQFF
CDR3 DNA: TGTGCCAGCAGCTTAGCTGACTCGAGTGAGCAGTTCTTC

V gene: TRBV9
clone size: -
D gene: -
J gene: TRBJ2-7
CDR3 protein: CASSAADTSSYEQYF
CDR3 DNA: TGTGCCAGCAGCGCGGCGGACACGAGCTCCTACGAGCAGTACTTC

V gene: TRBV5-1
clone size: -
D gene: TRBD1
J gene: TRBJ1-1
CDR3 protein: CASSARRGPLNTEAFF
CDR3 DNA: TGCGCCAGCAGCGCCCGCAGGGGGCCGTTGAACACTGAAGCTTTCTTT

V gene: TRBV7-9
clone size: -
D gene: -
J gene: TRBJ1-1
CDR3 protein: CASIHPGGNTEAFF
CDR3 DNA: TGTGCCAGCATTCATCCGGGGGGGAACACTGAAGCTTTCTTT

V gene: TRBV7-9
clone size: -
D gene: TRBD1
J gene: TRBJ1-6
CDR3 protein: CASSSDRLSSYNSPLHF
CDR3 DNA: TGTGCCAGCAGCTCGGACAGGCTCTCGAGCTATAATTCACCCCTCCACTTT

V gene: TRBV20-1
clone size: -
D gene: TRBD1
J gene: TRBJ1-2
CDR3 protein: CSVDGQAGYTF
CDR3 DNA: TGCAGTGTCGATGGACAGGCAGGCTACACCTTC

V gene: TRBV20-1
clone size: many
D gene: -
J gene: TRBJ2-7
CDR3 protein: CSAGGDGAYEQYF
CDR3 DNA: TGCAGTGCTGGTGGTGACGGAGCCTACGAGCAGTACTTC

V gene: TRBV6-5
clone size: -
D gene: -
J gene: TRBJ1-1
CDR3 protein: CASSTGSDGTEAFF
CDR3 DNA: TGTGCCAGCAGCACCGGGTCCGACGGCACTGAAGCTTTCTTT

V gene: TRBV28
clone size: -
D gene: -
J gene: TRBJ1-1
CDR3 protein: CASTPPGGISTEAFF
CDR3 DNA: TGTGCCAGCACTCCCCCGGGGGGTATCAGCACTGAAGCTTTCTTT

V gene: TRBV9
clone size: -
D gene: -
J gene: TRBJ2-3
CDR3 protein: CASSASSSMRDTQYF
CDR3 DNA: TGTGCCAGCAGCGCCTCCTCTTCTATGCGTGATACGCAGTATTTT

V gene: TRBV30
clone size: -
D gene: -
J gene: TRBJ2-3
CDR3 protein: CAWEPMTGVDTQYF
CDR3 DNA: TGTGCCTGGGAACCCATGACGGGGGTAGATACGCAGTATTTT

V gene: TRBV5-1
clone size: -
D gene: -
J gene: TRBJ2-7
CDR3 protein: CASSFPNPGPYEQYF
CDR3 DNA: TGCGCCAGCAGCTTCCCTAACCCAGGGCCCTACGAGCAGTACTTC

V gene: TRBV5-6
clone size: -
D gene: TRBD1
J gene: TRBJ1-6
CDR3 protein: CASSRRGTAYNSPLHF
CDR3 DNA: TGTGCCAGCAGCAGACGCGGGACAGCTTATAATTCACCCCTCCACTTT

V gene: TRBV3-1/TRBV3-2
clone size: -
D gene: TRBD1
J gene: TRBJ2-2
CDR3 protein: CASSPRDRGRTGDTGELFF
CDR3 DNA: TGTGCCAGCAGCCCTCGGGACAGGGGGCGTACTGGGGACACCGGGGAGCTGTTTTTT